Below are 8 T cell receptor beta chains sequenced from a single sample in a study of control samples from healthy donors and cancer patients. The protocol was immunoSEQ multiplex PCR, while the TCRdb copy is restricted to in-frame clones and leaves out a portion. The data contain approximately 100,000 clones, roughly nine tenths of them singletons. What was sequenced was blood. These receptors were taken from a man younger than 45 in good health.

This clone was seen only once. V usage is TRBV30 and J usage is TRBJ2-7; no definite D call. The CDR3 extends over 14 amino acids. From germline, CDR1 is GTSNPN and CDR2 SVGIG (reference sequence). V lost 0 bases and J lost 0, with 9 bases in between. The CDR3 DNA is TGTGCCTGGAGTGTAACACAGATCTCCTACGAGCAGTACTTC. Protein: CAWSVTQISYEQYF.

The rearrangement joins TRBV20-1 to TRBJ2-5, with 9 bases fitting TRBD2. V shed 3 bases and J 5 bases; nucleotides not matched to a gene: 13. Germline CDR1 is DFQATT and CDR2 is SNEGSKA (reference sequence). This CDR3 has 16 amino acids. Here the CDR3 DNA reads TGCAGTGCTAGTGACAACAAGCGGGGGGCCGGGGAGACCCAGTACTTC. This codes for CSASDNKRGAGETQYF.

As regards this clone: Sequence at one end of the junction differs from germline and may be a read error. The chain couples TRBV4-1 to TRBJ2-3, with D unresolved. CDR1 MGHRA and CDR2 YSYEKL come from the germline V gene. CDR3 size: 14 residues. The CDR3, as DNA: TGCGTCAGCAGCCAAGTCAAGGAAACAGATACGCAGTATTTT. It translates to CVSSQVKETDTQYF.

This clone came up once. The genes are TRBV6-5 and TRBJ1-1; tentatively, D is TRBD1 (5 bases). The germline gives CDR1 MNHEY, CDR2 SVGAGI. The CDR3 runs 14 residues. V lost 6 bases and J 3 bases, leaving 14 bases between the germline ends. The CDR3 DNA reads as TGTGCCAGCAGATTTCGGGGGGAGTACACTGAAGCTTTCTTT. Its translation is CASRFRGEYTEAFF.

The chain joins TRBV10-3 to TRBJ2-5; D unresolved. The CDR3 is made up of 12 amino acids. V lost 0 bases to trimming and J lost 5 bases, with 4 bases between them. CDR1 is ENHRY and CDR2 is SYGVKD in the germline V gene. CDR3 region: CAISESSETQYF. The CDR3 DNA is TGTGCCATCAGTGAGTCTAGTGAGACCCAGTACTTC.

The V call is TRBV27, the J call TRBJ1-1; no clear D gene. This CDR3 has 14 amino acids. Trimming cost V 0 bases and J 7 bases, with 12 bases left between them. Germline CDR1 and CDR2: MNHEY and SMNVEV (reference sequence). The CDR3 here is CASSLSTGLSEAFF. The CDR3 DNA sequence: TGTGCCAGCAGTTTATCGACCGGGTTGAGTGAAGCTTTCTTT.

In DNA, the CDR3 is TGTGCCAGCAGCTTGGCCAACCCAGGGCTGAAAGGCTACACCTTC. This gives the protein CASSLANPGLKGYTF. The chain recombines TRBV5-6 with TRBJ1-2, with D perhaps matching TRBD1 (5 bases). CDR3 length equals 15 residues. The germline V gene has CDR1 SGHDT and CDR2 YYEEEE. V shed 0 bases and J shed 8 bases, with 17 bases lying between them.

J is TRBJ1-1 and V is TRBV10-3; a weak D match, TRBD1 (6 bases). The germline CDR1 and CDR2 sequences are ENHRY and SYGVKD. Trimming pared 8 bases from V and 1 base from J, leaving 8 bases between. The CDR3 loop spans 12 amino acids. CDR3 DNA sequence: TGTGCCATCCAACAGGGGAACACTGAAGCTTTCTTT. This encodes CAIQQGNTEAFF.